A single sample is the source of the 21 T cell receptor beta chains below, sequenced in a study of CD8 T cells in ankylosing spondylitis. Points from the study as a whole: It appeared that ankylosing spondylitis blood was characterized by a TCR beta motif of fewer than ten highly homologous variants.

Antigen specificity for these receptors is unknown. A single record per CDR3 protein comes from TCRdb applying MiXCR to the 5' RACE reads. The table has a few hundred thousand distinct CDR3 sequences, around 20% seen once. Sequenced sample: blood, either unsorted or a sorted T cell fraction (not recorded which). The receptors originated from a male donor with ankylosing spondylitis.

CDR3 sequence (DNA): TGCAGCGTTGAAGATCTTCTGGGGTTAGCGGGACAAGAGACCCAGTACTTC. This encodes CSVEDLLGLAGQETQYF. V gene TRBV29-1 combines with J gene TRBJ2-5, with 8 positions matching TRBD2. V lost 0 bases to trimming and J lost 2 bases; unmatched junction nucleotides: 11. This CDR3 has 17 residues. Per germline, CDR1 SQVTM and CDR2 ANQGSEA.

This clonotype showed up many times. The rearrangement uses TRBV5-1 and TRBJ1-3; D is perhaps TRBD1 (5 bases). The V end lost 0 bases, the J end lost 8 bases, and 12 bases lay between the germline ends. This CDR3 contains 14 residues. Germline values: CDR1 SGHRS, CDR2 YFSETQ. CDR3 nucleotide sequence: TGCGCCAGCAGCTTGGAGGCAGGGAGTTACACCATATATTTT. Protein sequence: CASSLEAGSYTIYF.

The chain joins TRBV27 to TRBJ1-1, with D unclear. V lost 8 bases and J lost 1, with 14 bases in between. Per the germline V gene, CDR1 is MNHEY and CDR2 is SMNVEV (reference sequence). There are 14 residues in the CDR3. The CDR3 spells CASQQHGPNTEAFF. The CDR3 coding sequence is TGTGCCAGCCAACAACACGGCCCGAACACTGAAGCTTTCTTT.

The J gene is TRBJ2-1, the V gene TRBV29-1, with a weak D call TRBD2 (6 bases). The CDR3 consists of 10 residues. V lost 6 bases and J 7 bases, leaving 7 bases between the germline ends. Germline lookup yields CDR1 SQVTM and CDR2 ANQGSEA. CDR3 nucleotides: TGCAGCGTGACTAGTAATGAGCAGTTCTTC. This gives the protein CSVTSNEQFF.

This clonotype was seen only once. The rearrangement uses TRBV7-9 and TRBJ2-3; 11 nucleotides agree with TRBD1. The CDR3 sequence is 15 residues long. Losses at the gene ends were 5 bases for V and 4 bases for J; bases not matched to a gene: 5. Germline assignment: CDR1 SEHNR and CDR2 FQNEAQ (reference sequence). CDR3 in DNA: TGTGCCAGCAGCCTCGGGACAGGGGGTTCAGATACGCAGTATTTT. Translation: CASSLGTGGSDTQYF.

The J gene is TRBJ2-5, the V gene TRBV2; 8 bases fit TRBD1. V lost 0 bases, J lost 5 bases, and 8 bases stayed unmatched. This CDR3 region has 16 residues. Germline CDR1 reads SNHLY; CDR2 reads FYNNEI. CDR3 in DNA: TGTGCCAGCAGTGAAGCCGGGACAGGAGGAGGCGAGACCCAGTACTTC. Protein sequence: CASSEAGTGGGETQYF.

The CDR3 region is CSVGPSGGRYEQYF. The CDR3 DNA sequence: TGCAGCGTTGGACCCAGCGGCGGGAGATACGAGCAGTACTTC. The rearrangement uses TRBV29-1 and TRBJ2-7; 7 bases fit TRBD2. The CDR3 runs to 14 residues. Trimming cost V 4 bases and J 4 bases; bases outside gene matches: 10. The germline V gene has CDR1 SQVTM and CDR2 ANQGSEA.

The gene calls are TRBV27 and TRBJ2-1, with TRBD1 identical over 7 bases. V lost 9 bases, J lost 4 bases, and 6 bases stayed unmatched. CDR1 and CDR2 from the germline V gene are MNHEY and SMNVEV (reference sequence). The CDR3 has 13 residues. The CDR3 here is CASTGTAYNEQFF. The CDR3, as DNA: TGTGCCAGTACCGGGACAGCATACAATGAGCAGTTCTTC.

This rearrangement joins TRBV24-1 to TRBJ2-6; the match to TRBD2 covers 13 bases. CDR1 KGHDR and CDR2 SFDVKD come from the germline V gene. The CDR3 totals 16 residues. The V gene end was trimmed by 10 bases and the J gene end by 1 base; junction bases not matched to a gene: 3. The CDR3 region has the DNA TGTGCCACGACTAGCGGGGGGTCTTCTGGGGCCAACGTCCTGACTTTC. Its protein is CATTSGGSSGANVLTF.

The chain combines TRBV11-1 with TRBJ2-3; D perhaps matches TRBD2 (5 bases). Trimming pared 3 bases from V and 1 base from J, leaving 20 bases between. The CDR3 sequence is 18 residues long. Per germline, CDR1 SGHAT and CDR2 FQDESV (reference sequence). The chain's CDR3 is CASSFPPRASLGTDTQYF. CDR3 DNA sequence: TGTGCCAGCAGCTTCCCCCCCCGGGCTAGCTTGGGCACAGATACGCAGTATTTT.

The V gene is TRBV29-1, the J gene TRBJ2-3; perhaps TRBD1 as D (5 bases). The V end was cut by 6 bases, the J end by 5 bases, with 18 bases between. This CDR3 is built from 14 residues. The germline CDR1 and CDR2 sequences are SQVTM and ANQGSEA. For the CDR3, the DNA is TGCAGCGTCGCGCCCTGGGGCAGTGAAGATACGCAGTATTTT. Encoded protein: CSVAPWGSEDTQYF.

The genes are TRBV6-1 and TRBJ2-2, with D possibly matching TRBD1 (6 bases). The CDR3 totals 14 residues. Per germline, CDR1 MNHNS and CDR2 SASEGT. V was clipped by 3 bases and J by 7 bases, with 12 bases between them. DNA for the CDR3: TGTGCCAGCAGTGAGAACAGGGCGGGCGGGGAGCTGTTTTTT. It encodes CASSENRAGGELFF.

The chain is built from TRBV20-1 and TRBJ2-2, with 12 bases that match TRBD2. Losses at the gene ends were 5 bases for V and 5 bases for J; bases not matched to a gene: 9. CDR1 DFQATT and CDR2 SNEGSKA come from the germline V gene (reference sequence). The CDR3 covers 16 residues. This chain's CDR3 is CSAPDPSGRVTGELFF. DNA of the CDR3: TGCAGTGCTCCGGATCCTAGCGGGAGGGTTACCGGGGAGCTGTTTTTT.

This clonotype has a handful of counts. The chain combines TRBV6-1 with TRBJ2-6, with D possibly matching TRBD1 (5 bases). Trimming cost V 6 bases and J 4 bases, with 10 bases left between them. This CDR3 region has 14 residues. Per the germline V gene, CDR1 is MNHNS and CDR2 is SASEGT. In DNA, the CDR3 is TGTGCCAGCAGAGCAGGGTCAGGGGCCAACGTCCTGACTTTC. Its translation is CASRAGSGANVLTF.

This clonotype was counted a single time. The chain is built from TRBV7-2 and TRBJ1-1; D is unclear. This CDR3 contains 12 residues. Deletions cut 0 bases from V and 7 bases from J, with 6 bases between. CDR1 is SGHTA and CDR2 is FQGNSA in the germline V gene. The CDR3 spells CASSLALYEAFF. DNA of the CDR3: TGTGCCAGCAGCTTAGCGCTCTATGAAGCTTTCTTT.

This clonotype came up a few times. V usage is TRBV20-1 and J usage is TRBJ1-3, with D perhaps matching TRBD1 (5 bases). The germline V and J ends were trimmed by 6 bases and 3 bases, with 9 bases remaining between them. Germline assignment: CDR1 DFQATT and CDR2 SNEGSKA (reference sequence). The CDR3 extends over 12 amino acids. The CDR3 spells CSAGGFGNTIYF. CDR3 in DNA: TGCAGTGCGGGGGGATTTGGAAACACCATATATTTT.

This clonotype came up a few times. The rearrangement uses TRBV28 and TRBJ1-5; D gene ambiguous. The CDR3 length is 14 residues. With 6 bases removed from V and 4 bases from J, the gap between germline ends came to 13 bases. In germline, CDR1 is MDHEN, CDR2 SYDVKM. CDR3 nucleotide sequence: TGTGCCAGCAGCCACGGCGGTTGGAATCAGCCCCAGCATTTT. Translated: CASSHGGWNQPQHF.

This chain uses TRBV2 with TRBJ2-5; D gene unclear. V was clipped by 7 bases and J by 0 bases, with 3 bases between them. Per germline, CDR1 SNHLY and CDR2 FYNNEI. The CDR3 runs 11 residues. DNA of the CDR3: TGTGCCAGCAAGTACCAAGAGACCCAGTACTTC. Residues: CASKYQETQYF.

A few counts support this clonotype. The V call is TRBV27, the J call TRBJ1-5; 7 positions agree with TRBD1. Germline CDR1 and CDR2: MNHEY and SMNVEV (reference sequence). CDR3 length: 14 residues. J gave up 6 bases and V 5 bases, and 7 bases lay outside the gene matches. The DNA for the CDR3 is TGTGCCAGCAGTCCTTCAGGGGGTAGTCAGCCCCAGCATTTT. As protein: CASSPSGGSQPQHF.

The genes are TRBV19 and TRBJ1-2; possibly TRBD1 for D (5 bases). The CDR3 runs 15 residues. The V end lost 9 bases, the J end lost 5 bases, and 22 bases lay between the germline ends. Germline lookup yields CDR1 LNHDA and CDR2 SQIVND (reference sequence). CDR3: CASRTTGGTGYGYTF. The CDR3 region has the DNA TGTGCCAGCCGGACAACGGGGGGAACGGGGTATGGCTACACCTTC. Using reference TRBV19 and TRBJ1-2 for the parts outside the CDR3, the full variable domain is DGGITQSPKYLFRKEGQNVTLSCEQNLNHDAMYWYRQDPGQGLRLIYYSQIVNDFQKGDIAEGYSVSREKKESFPLTVTSAQKNPTAFYLCASRTTGGTGYGYTFGSGTRLTVV.

Only a few counts were recorded for this clonotype. The rearrangement joins TRBV29-1 to TRBJ2-2, with TRBD1 matching over 7 bases. Germline lookup yields CDR1 SQVTM and CDR2 ANQGSEA. The CDR3 is made up of 14 amino acids. V lost 4 bases, J lost 6 bases, and 8 bases stayed unmatched. CDR3 loop: CSVVGAGGAGELFF. DNA of the CDR3: TGCAGCGTTGTAGGCGCAGGGGGAGCCGGGGAGCTGTTTTTT.